The entry below describes one T cell receptor (beta chain). As yet, its antigen is unknown. The CDR3 runs to 13 residues. The ends were cut back, 4 bases at V and 8 bases at J, with 14 bases in the middle. Germline assignment: CDR1 LGHDT and CDR2 YNNKEL (reference sequence). These data belong to a study of Graves' ophthalmopathy and Graves' hyperthyroidism. Broader study findings: Thyroid clonotypes that were expanded above 0.001 frequency mostly also appeared in blood.

RNA transcripts were the source from which TCR beta CDR3 regions were amplified. Second-round multiplex PCR came after a first-round RT-PCR that employed HTBI primers. TCRdb processed the multiplex PCR reads anew with MiXCR; each CDR3 protein has one entry. The sample consists of some 250,000 distinct CDR3 sequences, 45% of them appearing once. A diagnosis was made from clinical symptoms together with serum thyroxine, TRAb, thyroid ultrasound and orbital computed tomography. The starting material, 10 ml of fresh peripheral blood, provided the PBMCs. The rearrangement links TRBV3-1 to TRBJ1-1; a possible D gene is TRBD1 (5 bases). The source of this sequence is an adult man with Graves' ophthalmopathy. What was sequenced was peripheral blood. Here the CDR3 DNA reads TGTGCCAGCAGCCTGGGGAGGCGGGGGGAAGCTTTCTTT. Residues: CASSLGRRGEAFF. The full variable domain, with the rest looked up from reference TRBV3-1 and TRBJ1-1, is DTAVSQTPKYLVTQMGNDKSIKCEQNLGHDTMYWYKQDSKKFLKIMFSYNNKELIINETVPNRFSPKSPDKAHLNLHINSLELGDSAVYFCASSLGRRGEAFFGQGTRLTVV.